What follows is one T cell receptor (beta chain) and its context. The data derive from a study of blood T cell repertoires in COVID-19. Data came from immunoSEQ multiplex PCR; TCRdb stores just in-frame clones and leaves some out. This sample carries about 90,000 clones, around four fifths of them seen once, and the ten largest clones take approximately 12%. The germline V and J ends were trimmed by 8 bases and 0 bases, with 9 bases remaining between them. The germline V gene encodes CDR1 SGHTA and CDR2 FQGNSA. The CDR3 consists of 13 residues. The rearrangement joins TRBV7-2 to TRBJ2-3; TRBD2 is a possible D gene (6 bases). The sequenced sample consisted of peripheral blood. This clonotype was sampled from a woman in her 70s with active or convalescent COVID-19. The chain's CDR3 is CASLGTSTDTQYF. The CDR3, as DNA: TGTGCCAGCTTGGGGACTAGCACAGATACGCAGTATTTT.